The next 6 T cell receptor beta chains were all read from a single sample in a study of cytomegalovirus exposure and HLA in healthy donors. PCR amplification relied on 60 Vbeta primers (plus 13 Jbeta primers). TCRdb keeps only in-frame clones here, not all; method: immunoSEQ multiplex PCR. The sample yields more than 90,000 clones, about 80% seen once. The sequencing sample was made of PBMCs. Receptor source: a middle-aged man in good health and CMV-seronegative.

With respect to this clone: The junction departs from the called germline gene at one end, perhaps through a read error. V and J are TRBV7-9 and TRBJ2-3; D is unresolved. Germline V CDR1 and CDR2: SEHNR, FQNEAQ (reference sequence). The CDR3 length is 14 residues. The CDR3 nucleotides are TGTTCCAGCAGCTTTGTCTTGACACCAGATACGCAGTATTTT. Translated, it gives CSSSFVLTPDTQYF.

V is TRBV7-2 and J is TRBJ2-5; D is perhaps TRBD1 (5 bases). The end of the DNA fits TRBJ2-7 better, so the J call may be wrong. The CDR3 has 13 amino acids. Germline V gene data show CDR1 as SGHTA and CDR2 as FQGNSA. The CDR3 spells CASSLNQGSEQYF. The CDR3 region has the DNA TGTGCCAGCAGCTTAAATCAGGGTTCCGAGCAGTACTTC.

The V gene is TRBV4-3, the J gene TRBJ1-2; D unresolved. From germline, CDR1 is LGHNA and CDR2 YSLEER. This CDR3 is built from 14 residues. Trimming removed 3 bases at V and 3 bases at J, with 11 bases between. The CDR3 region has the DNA TGCGCCAGCAGCCAGAGAAACCGAGACTATGGCTACACCTTC. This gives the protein CASSQRNRDYGYTF.

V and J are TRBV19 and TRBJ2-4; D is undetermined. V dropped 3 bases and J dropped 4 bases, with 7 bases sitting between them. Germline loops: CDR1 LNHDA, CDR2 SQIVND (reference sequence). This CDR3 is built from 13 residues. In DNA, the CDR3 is TGTGCCAGTAGTATCGGCAGGAAAAACATTCAGTACTTC. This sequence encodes CASSIGRKNIQYF.

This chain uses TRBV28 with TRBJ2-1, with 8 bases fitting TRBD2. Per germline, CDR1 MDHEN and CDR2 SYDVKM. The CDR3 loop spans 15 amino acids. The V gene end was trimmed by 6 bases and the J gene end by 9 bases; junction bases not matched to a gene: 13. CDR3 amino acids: CASRGTGGPAAEQFF. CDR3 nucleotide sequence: TGTGCCAGCAGGGGGACGGGAGGGCCCGCCGCTGAGCAGTTCTTC. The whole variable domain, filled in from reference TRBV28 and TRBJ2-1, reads DVKVTQSSRYLVKRTGEKVFLECVQDMDHENMFWYRQDPGLGLRLIYFSYDVKMKEKGDIPEGYSVSREKKERFSLILESASTNQTSMYLCASRGTGGPAAEQFFGPGTRLTVL.

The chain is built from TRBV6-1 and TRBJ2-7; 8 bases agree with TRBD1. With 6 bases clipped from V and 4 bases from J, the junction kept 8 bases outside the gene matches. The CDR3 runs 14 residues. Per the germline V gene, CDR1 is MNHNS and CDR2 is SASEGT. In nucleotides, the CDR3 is TGTGCCAGCAGCAATGGACAGGGCGGGTACGAGCAGTACTTC. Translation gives CASSNGQGGYEQYF.